The 4 T cell receptor beta chains presented below share a single source sample, sequenced in a study of response to subunit inactivated influenza vaccine. TCRdb reanalysed the RT-PCR reads using MiXCR and keeps one entry per CDR3 protein. The top ten hold about 9.4% of the sample, which has a few hundred thousand distinct CDR3 sequences, around 22% seen once. Source: PBMCs from blood, taken approximately 20 months after vaccination. The receptors were sampled from a man between 45 and 75 years old who received an inactivated influenza vaccine.

The chain uses TRBV6-4 and TRBJ2-2, with D uncertain. The CDR3 totals 16 residues. Per the germline V gene, CDR1 is MRHNA and CDR2 is SNTAGT. Trimming took off 0 bases at V and 1 base at J, with 9 bases between the two ends. CDR3 nucleotide sequence: TGTGCCAGCAGTGACTCGGCTAGGCTGAACACCGGGGAGCTGTTTTTT. Its translation: CASSDSARLNTGELFF.

A remark on this clonotype: A read error may be the cause here, since a much bigger clone is one base away. V and J are TRBV7-2 and TRBJ1-4; no clear D gene. Trimming removed 3 bases from V and 0 bases from J, with 5 bases in between. Germline CDR1 SGHTA, CDR2 FQGNSA. This CDR3 has 14 residues. In nucleotides, the CDR3 is TGTGCCAGCAGCTTTGCTGCAACTAATGAAAAACTGTTTTTT. Amino acids: CASSFAATNEKLFF.

This chain connects TRBV24-1 to TRBJ2-3; TRBD2 matches 8 bases. Germline CDR1 KGHDR, CDR2 SFDVKD. The CDR3 covers 16 residues. With V trimmed by 5 bases and J by 2 bases, 8 bases remained unmatched. The CDR3 loop reads CATSGPGLDYTDTQYF. CDR3 DNA: TGTGCCACCAGTGGTCCGGGACTAGATTACACAGATACGCAGTATTTT.

In its sample, this clonotype was seen a few times. The V call is TRBV28, the J call TRBJ1-5; perhaps TRBD1 as D (5 bases). Germline CDR1 is MDHEN and CDR2 is SYDVKM. V shed 6 bases and J shed 7 bases, with 16 bases lying between them. The CDR3 has 14 amino acids. This chain's CDR3 is CASSPGTVGQPQHF. The CDR3 bases are TGTGCCAGCAGCCCCGGGACGGTCGGCCAGCCCCAGCATTTT.